The sequence of this T cell receptor beta chain was determined in a study of cytomegalovirus exposure and HLA in healthy donors listed by TCRdb under 2017. Background on the whole study: According to a later analysis, one platform produced both the 110 or so validation repertoires and the 670 or so repertoires of the first cohort. A separate validation cohort of 100 to 150 different subjects was used in addition to the approximately 670-subject first cohort. The study aimed to test whether cataloging public T cell receptors could reveal signatures of past pathogen exposure. To predict cytomegalovirus infection status, the study brought together high-throughput TCR immunosequencing, statistical association of individual TCRs with disease status, and machine learning. General findings and caveats noted by the study authors: The authors suggested that the approach could potentially be generalized to other disease states and immunological phenotypes. While some public TCRs were present in many individuals, most TCR sequences turned up only very rarely across donors. In vitro tests confirmed that a few of the cytomegalovirus-associated TCR beta chains recognize cytomegalovirus antigens. The validation cohort had no HLA typing available for a later analysis, so co-occurrence within that cohort was assessed over all 130 or so repertoires. Subsequent analysis determined that TCRs grouped into clusters in the first cohort also showed a tendency toward co-occurrence across the 120 or so validation repertoires, and approximately 94% of cluster scores exceeded 0. The study listed 164 TCR beta chains as associated with cytomegalovirus. The classifier was reported to diagnose cytomegalovirus status with high specificity and sensitivity in both the original and validation cohorts.

To prepare the library, the immunoSEQ multiplex PCR assay was applied. From the authors' description of their analysis: A statistical classification framework was developed to diagnose cytomegalovirus status using the catalog of TCR beta chain sequences. The table comes from immuneACCESS by way of TCRdb, which keeps in-frame sequences with V and J called. Part of the clones is missing from these tables; in studies checked, under half for an unresolved V gene and the rest for unknown reasons. Clonal size and the V and J genes are those of that table, whereas D and trimming came from the DNA. A total of 300,000 to 350,000 clones appear in this sample, 70% to 90% of them only once. About 0.96% of the sample rests with the top ten. CDR1 MNHEY and CDR2 SMNVEV were looked up in the germline V gene (reference sequence). V ends up 2 bases short and J 5 bases short, with an unmatched junction base count of 9. The CDR3 covers 16 residues, taking in both the cysteine and the phenylalanine. The sequence is cut down to CDR3 DNA, 48 bases in frame from base 1.

The donors belonged to the validation cohort of about 120 subjects, which was separate from the roughly 680-subject first cohort. Notes on this clone: This receptor's antigen is unknown. It has no much larger one-base neighbor in the sample; base qualities were not kept.

Material: PBMCs. The chain links TRBV27 with TRBJ1-2, and TRBD1 matches 9 of the central bases. The sequence was obtained from a man aged 25 to 40 in good health and CMV-seronegative. The CDR3 protein: CASSLTWTGAGYGYTF. The nucleotide sequence reads as follows: TGTGCCAGCAGTTTAACCTGGACAGGGGCTGGATATGGCTACACCTTC.